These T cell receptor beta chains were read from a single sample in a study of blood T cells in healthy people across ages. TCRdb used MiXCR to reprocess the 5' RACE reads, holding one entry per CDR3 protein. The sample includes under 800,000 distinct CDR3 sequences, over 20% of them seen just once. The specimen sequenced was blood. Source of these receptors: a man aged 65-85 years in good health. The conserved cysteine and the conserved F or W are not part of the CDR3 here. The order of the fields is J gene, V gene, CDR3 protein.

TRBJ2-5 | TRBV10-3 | AISGGLGETQY
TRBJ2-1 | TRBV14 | ASSQVWPWSGEYNEQF
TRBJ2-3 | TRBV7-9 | ASSVGTRRDTQY
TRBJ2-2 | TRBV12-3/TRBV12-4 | ASSPGTGVPGELF
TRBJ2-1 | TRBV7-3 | ASSLLGTGRDEQF
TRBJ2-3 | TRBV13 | ASSFFYSGSTDTQY
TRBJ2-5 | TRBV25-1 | ASSRDRLQETQY
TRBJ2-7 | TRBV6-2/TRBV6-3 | ASTGDTYEQY
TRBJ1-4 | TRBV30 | AWTHQGGNEKLF
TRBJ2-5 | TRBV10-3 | AISEPPREETQY
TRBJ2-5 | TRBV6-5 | ASSYGGGRLETQY
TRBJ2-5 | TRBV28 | ASSLLKGGGETQY
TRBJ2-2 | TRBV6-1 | ASQDRKNTGELF
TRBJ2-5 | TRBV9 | ASSASGPSRETQY
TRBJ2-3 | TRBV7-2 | ASSLTGGNTDTQY
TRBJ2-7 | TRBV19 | ATAVAAPYEQY
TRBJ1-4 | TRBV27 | ASSPSAPREKLF
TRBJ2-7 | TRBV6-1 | ASREGGRQYEQY
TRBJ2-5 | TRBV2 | ASRVLTGRKETQY
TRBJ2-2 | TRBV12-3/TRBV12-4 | ASSLTGDGELF
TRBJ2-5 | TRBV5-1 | ASSLEGRAGETQY
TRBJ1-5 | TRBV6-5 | ASSIDRGGNQPQH
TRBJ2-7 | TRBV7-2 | ASSLFGSRSGSRDEQY
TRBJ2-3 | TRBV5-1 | ASSLEGLAGVTDTQY
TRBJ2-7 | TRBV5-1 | ASTGNRSYEQY
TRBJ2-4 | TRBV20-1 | SARVRGRDIQY
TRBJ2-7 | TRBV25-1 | ASSDGVRGHEQY
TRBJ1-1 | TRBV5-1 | ASSSGGGLNTEAF
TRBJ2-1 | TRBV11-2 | ASSLDRVRNEQF
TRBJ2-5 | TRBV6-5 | ASSYSVPGLVGETQY